This T cell receptor (beta chain) is drawn from a study of early T cells in non-severe SARS-CoV-2 infection. Overall study context: Unsorted whole-blood RNA was sequenced in bulk, leaving chains unpaired. Study-wide points: Matches to VDJdb favored anti-spike CD8 responses and missed private and CD4 specificities.

Germline trimming cut 4 bases from V and 14 bases from J; bases unmatched to any gene: 11. Germline V gene lookup returns CDR1 MGHRA and CDR2 YSYEKL. The CDR3 consists of 14 residues. Each cDNA molecule carried a unique molecular identifier. Each CDR3 protein gets one entry after TCRdb re-called the 5' RACE reads with MiXCR. The sample includes tens of thousands of distinct CDR3 sequences, 5% to 6.5% seen only once; the top ten take 34%. This clonotype has more than one count but fewer than ten. Its specificity is unknown. The V call is TRBV4-1, the J call TRBJ2-1, with TRBD2 matching over 10 bases. Sequenced material: whole blood, taken at baseline. The source is an adult who was a healthcare worker with PCR-confirmed SARS-CoV-2 infection or an uninfected control (not recorded which). CDR3 DNA sequence: TGCGCCAGCAGCCCACTAGCGGGGATCCACCCCGAGTTCTTC. Translated, it gives CASSPLAGIHPEFF.